The 23 T cell receptor beta chains given below trace back to one sample, sequenced in a study of early T cells in non-severe SARS-CoV-2 infection. Via MiXCR, TCRdb re-called the 5' RACE reads, giving one row per CDR3 protein. The table includes about 82,000 distinct CDR3 sequences, around 13% detected once. Sequencing input: whole blood. The receptors shown here come from an adult who was a healthcare worker with PCR-confirmed SARS-CoV-2 infection or an uninfected control (not recorded which).

This clonotype was picked up many times. The V call is TRBV30, the J call TRBJ2-3, with 7 bases aligning to TRBD1. The germline gives CDR1 GTSNPN, CDR2 SVGIG (reference sequence). This CDR3 is 14 amino acids long. Germline trimming cut 5 bases from V and 0 bases from J; bases unmatched to any gene: 5. CDR3 sequence: CAWLRGPSTDTQYF. The CDR3 nucleotides are TGTGCCTGGCTGAGGGGGCCCAGCACAGATACGCAGTATTTT.

This clonotype has at least ten counts. CDR3 DNA: TGTGCCAGCAGCTTAGCCAGGACAGTTAATCTCTACGAGCAGTACTTC. Encoded protein: CASSLARTVNLYEQYF. The chain carries TRBV11-1 and TRBJ2-7; perhaps TRBD1 as D (6 bases). V shed 0 bases and J shed 3 bases, with 15 bases lying between them. This CDR3 has 16 amino acids. CDR1 SGHAT and CDR2 FQDESV come from the germline V gene (reference sequence).

This clonotype showed up just a few times. The genes are TRBV19 and TRBJ1-5; 7 bases align to TRBD1. CDR1 LNHDA and CDR2 SQIVND come from the germline V gene (reference sequence). With V trimmed by 1 base and J by 0 bases, 9 bases remained unmatched. The CDR3 runs 18 residues. The CDR3 region is CASSIGRQGGHSNQPQHF. The CDR3, as DNA: TGTGCCAGTAGTATAGGGCGACAGGGAGGCCATAGCAATCAGCCCCAGCATTTT.

This clonotype was observed a handful of times. The J gene is TRBJ2-1, the V gene TRBV4-2; weak D call: TRBD1 (6 bases). The CDR3 has 13 amino acids. The germline gives CDR1 LGHNA, CDR2 YNFKEQ. V was shortened by 4 bases and J by 6 bases, with 10 bases between the two germline ends. The CDR3 spells CASSRRGGNEQFF. The DNA for the CDR3 is TGTGCCAGCAGCCGAAGAGGGGGCAATGAGCAGTTCTTC.

This sequence joins TRBV29-1 and TRBJ2-3; TRBD1 is a possible D gene (5 bases). The CDR3 is made up of 12 amino acids. Looked up from germline, CDR1 is SQVTM and CDR2 is ANQGSEA. V was cut by 6 bases and J by 1 base, with 8 bases left in between. The CDR3 sequence: CSVTEGTDTQYF. The DNA for the CDR3 is TGCAGCGTGACAGAGGGCACAGATACGCAGTATTTT.

This clonotype was seen many times. The V call is TRBV5-1, the J call TRBJ2-3; unclear D gene. The CDR3 totals 14 residues. CDR1 is SGHRS, CDR2 YFSETQ, per germline. V lost 0 bases and J lost 3, with 8 bases in between. The CDR3 nucleotides are TGCGCCAGCAGCTTGGGGACCTCTACAGATACGCAGTATTTT. Residues: CASSLGTSTDTQYF. The whole variable domain, remainder taken from reference TRBV5-1 and TRBJ2-3, is KAGVTQTPRYLIKTRGQQVTLSCSPISGHRSVSWYQQTPGQGLQFLFEYFSETQRNKGNFPGRFSGRQFSNSRSEMNVSTLELGDSALYLCASSLGTSTDTQYFGPGTRLTVL.

This clonotype was found many times. This chain uses TRBV10-3 with TRBJ1-6; the D is unclear. Germline loops: CDR1 ENHRY, CDR2 SYGVKD. The CDR3 totals 13 residues. The germline V and J ends were trimmed by 3 bases and 5 bases, with 5 bases remaining between them. The CDR3 coding sequence is TGTGCCATCAGTGATCAAAATAATTCACCCCTCCACTTT. Its translation: CAISDQNNSPLHF.

This clonotype was picked up a small number of times. The chain links TRBV7-6 to TRBJ1-3; possibly TRBD1 for D (5 bases). V was shortened by 2 bases and J by 4 bases, with 18 bases between the two germline ends. The germline V gene has CDR1 SGHVS and CDR2 FNYEAQ. The CDR3 runs 17 residues. The CDR3 DNA is TGTGCCAGCAGCTTAACTAATCTTTTTGGGGCCGGAAACACCATATATTTT. It is translated as CASSLTNLFGAGNTIYF.

This clonotype came up a few times. This chain uses TRBV5-1 with TRBJ1-1; 7 nucleotides match TRBD1. Germline V gene data show CDR1 as SGHRS and CDR2 as YFSETQ. Trimming took 4 bases from V and 3 from J; bases not matched to a gene: 9. CDR3 length equals 15 residues. The CDR3 DNA reads TGCGCCAGCAGCGGATTACAGGGGCGCGACACTGAAGCTTTCTTT. This sequence encodes CASSGLQGRDTEAFF.

This clonotype has only a few counts. The chain is built from TRBV29-1 and TRBJ1-3; D remains unclear. Trimming took 6 bases from V and 3 from J, leaving 6 bases between them. From germline, CDR1 is SQVTM and CDR2 ANQGSEA. The CDR3 length is 11 residues. CDR3 nucleotide sequence: TGCAGCGTCGGTAATGGAAACACCATATATTTT. This gives the protein CSVGNGNTIYF. Full variable domain (missing parts from reference TRBV29-1 and TRBJ1-3): SAVISQKPSRDICQRGTSLTIQCQVDSQVTMMFWYRQQPGQSLTLIATANQGSEATYESGFVIDKFPISRPNLTFSTLTVSNMSPEDSSIYLCSVGNGNTIYFGEGSWLTVV.

This rearrangement joins TRBV11-1 to TRBJ2-2; D might be TRBD1 (6 bases). The CDR3 length is 13 residues. Trimming removed 5 bases at V and 7 bases at J, with 11 bases between. Germline V CDR1 and CDR2: SGHAT, FQDESV (reference sequence). The CDR3 bases are TGTGCCAGCAGCATACAGGGTGGCGGGGAGCTGTTTTTT. Encoded protein: CASSIQGGGELFF.

The sample holds a few counts of this clonotype. The genes are TRBV11-2 and TRBJ1-5; perhaps TRBD1 as D (6 bases). The CDR3 totals 14 residues. Trimming cost V 3 bases and J 2 bases, with 8 bases left between them. Germline V gene sequence: CDR1 SGHAT, CDR2 FQNNGV. The CDR3 is CASSLPGGNQPQHF. The DNA of the CDR3 is TGTGCCAGCAGCTTGCCAGGGGGCAATCAGCCCCAGCATTTT.

The V gene is TRBV5-1, the J gene TRBJ2-5; unclear D gene. Trimming left V 3 bases short and J 5 bases short, with 8 bases between. The CDR3 totals 12 residues. Germline CDR1 reads SGHRS; CDR2 reads YFSETQ. The CDR3 DNA sequence: TGCGCCAGCAGCTCGCCGTTGGAGACCCAGTACTTC. This encodes CASSSPLETQYF.

V and J are TRBV5-3 and TRBJ2-7; TRBD1 or TRBD2 may be the D gene (5 bases each). TRBV5-3 is filed as an ORF, its function uncertain. This CDR3 spans 13 amino acids. V was clipped by 4 bases and J by 4 bases, with 12 bases between them. This CDR3 is CARSVRGAYEQYF. The CDR3, as DNA: TGTGCCAGAAGCGTCCGGGGCGCTTACGAGCAGTACTTC.

The chain has TRBV6-5 and TRBJ1-4; D uncertain. The germline V gene encodes CDR1 MNHEY and CDR2 SVGAGI. The V end lost 4 bases, the J end lost 8 bases, and 14 bases lay between the germline ends. This CDR3 comprises 14 residues. The DNA of the CDR3 is TGTGCCAGCAGTTCCGGGAGAACTGTGGAAAAACTGTTTTTT. Amino acid sequence: CASSSGRTVEKLFF.

Many counts were recorded for this clonotype. The J gene is TRBJ1-5, the V gene TRBV9; no clear D gene. Trimming took off 0 bases at V and 5 bases at J, with 12 bases between the two ends. This CDR3 has 15 residues. The germline gives CDR1 SGDLS, CDR2 YYNGEE. CDR3 sequence: CASSVGGLPHQPQHF. The CDR3 region has the DNA TGTGCCAGCAGCGTAGGAGGGCTTCCCCATCAGCCCCAGCATTTT.

This chain uses TRBV5-5 with TRBJ2-2, with a possible D match to TRBD1 (5 bases). From germline, CDR1 is SGHKS and CDR2 YYEKEE (reference sequence). Trimming left V 4 bases short and J 6 bases short, with 13 bases between. The CDR3 totals 14 residues. This chain's CDR3 is CASSPASGSGELFF. CDR3 in DNA: TGTGCCAGCAGCCCGGCATCAGGGTCCGGGGAGCTGTTTTTT. The full variable domain, completed using reference TRBV5-5 and TRBJ2-2, is DAGVTQSPTHLIKTRGQQVTLRCSPISGHKSVSWYQQVLGQGPQFIFQYYEKEERGRGNFPDRFSARQFPNYSSELNVNALLLGDSALYLCASSPASGSGELFFGEGSRLTVL.

This clonotype was found a few times. V and J are TRBV10-3 and TRBJ2-7, with D perhaps matching TRBD2 (6 bases). The CDR3 is 13 amino acids. The germline gives CDR1 ENHRY, CDR2 SYGVKD. V lost 4 bases, J lost 1 base, and 8 bases lay in between. As DNA, the CDR3 is TGTGCCATCAGTGTGCGGGGTTCCTACGAGCAGTACTTC. Its protein product is CAISVRGSYEQYF.

The chain uses TRBV3-1 and TRBJ2-7; D is possibly TRBD2 (5 bases). This CDR3 is 16 amino acids long. Germline V gene sequence: CDR1 LGHDT, CDR2 YNNKEL (reference sequence). Between the trimmed V and J ends, which lost 4 bases and 0 bases, there was a span of 16 bases. The CDR3 DNA is TGTGCCAGCAGCCTAAAACGGGGTATCAGCTCCTACGAGCAGTACTTC. Protein: CASSLKRGISSYEQYF.

A note on this clonotype: A much larger clone lies a single base off, so this may be a read error. This chain links TRBV7-9 with TRBJ2-7; 9 bases map to TRBD1. CDR3 size: 14 residues. The germline gives CDR1 SEHNR, CDR2 FQNEAQ (reference sequence). V lost 5 bases, J lost 2 bases, and 4 bases stayed unmatched. CDR3 nucleotide sequence: TGTGCCAGCAGCCTCCGGGACAGGGCCTACGAGCAGTACTTC. Translation gives CASSLRDRAYEQYF.

The table lists this clonotype with many counts. The chain combines TRBV28 with TRBJ2-7; no clear D. This CDR3 has 15 residues. Germline values: CDR1 MDHEN, CDR2 SYDVKM. Trimming removed 5 bases from V and 2 bases from J, with 16 bases in between. CDR3 amino acids: CASSPPDVVTYEQYF. In nucleotides, the CDR3 is TGTGCCAGCAGTCCACCGGACGTAGTAACCTACGAGCAGTACTTC.

This clonotype has just a few counts. The CDR3 DNA is TGTGCCAGTAGTAGGACCGGGACCCCCCGGCTCGAGCAGTACTTC. It encodes CASSRTGTPRLEQYF. The chain employs TRBV19 and TRBJ2-7, with D perhaps matching TRBD1 or TRBD2 (5 bases each). Deletions cut 4 bases from V and 6 bases from J, with 19 bases between. From germline, CDR1 is LNHDA and CDR2 SQIVND (reference sequence). The CDR3 totals 15 residues.

This chain joins TRBV3-1 and TRBJ2-7; 11 bases match TRBD2. This CDR3 region has 14 residues. V shed 2 bases and J 4 bases; nucleotides not matched to a gene: 1. Germline V gives CDR1 LGHDT, CDR2 YNNKEL (reference sequence). The CDR3 coding sequence is TGTGCCAGCAGCCAACTAGCGGGAGGTTACGAGCAGTACTTC. Amino acids: CASSQLAGGYEQYF.